Shown below are 20 T cell receptor beta chains from a single sample sequenced in a study of Ad26.COV2.S vaccination and SARS-CoV-2 variants. Measured with immunoSEQ multiplex PCR; TCRdb has only the in-frame clones, and not every one. There are 300,000 to 450,000 clones in the sample; roughly nine tenths occur only once, and 3.9% lies in the top ten. Sequenced material: peripheral blood, taken after recovery from COVID-19. The origin of the receptors is a human donor who had recovered from COVID-19.

DNA for the CDR3: TGTGCAAGTCGCTTCCCCCGGGACAGGGGGCCCCCACCCTCCTACAATGAGCAGTTCTTC. Amino acids: CASRFPRDRGPPPSYNEQFF. The genes are TRBV12-2 and TRBJ2-1; the table assigns TRBD1, which was not confirmed against the DNA. TRBV12-2 is deemed a pseudogene. The CDR3 consists of 20 residues.

This sequence joins TRBV20-1 and TRBJ1-2; TRBD1 agrees at 7 bases. V gave up 3 bases and J gave up 3 bases; unmatched junction bases: 4. This CDR3 has 13 residues. The V gene's germline CDR1 is DFQATT and CDR2 SNEGSKA (reference sequence). The CDR3 DNA follows: TGCAGTGCTAGTCAAGGGGGCTACTATGGCTACACCTTC. Protein: CSASQGGYYGYTF.

The rearrangement uses TRBV14 and TRBJ2-1, with 7 bases lining up with TRBD1. V was clipped by 4 bases and J by 2 bases; unmatched bases: 5. CDR1 and CDR2 (germline): SGHDN, FVKESK. This CDR3 region has 15 residues. The chain's CDR3 is CASSPSGQPYNEQFF. The CDR3 coding sequence is TGTGCCAGCAGCCCATCGGGACAGCCCTACAATGAGCAGTTCTTC.

This chain joins TRBV7-9 and TRBJ1-1, with D uncertain. CDR1 and CDR2 from the germline V gene are SEHNR and FQNEAQ (reference sequence). V was clipped by 1 base and J by 6 bases, with 6 bases between them. The CDR3 spans 12 residues. The CDR3 DNA is TGTGCCAGCAGCTTAGGGGCGGCTGAAGCTTTCTTT. As protein: CASSLGAAEAFF. The whole variable domain, remainder taken from reference TRBV7-9 and TRBJ1-1, is DTGVSQNPRHKITKRGQNVTFRCDPISEHNRLYWYRQTLGQGPEFLTYFQNEAQLEKSRLLSDRFSAERPKGSFSTLEIQRTEQGDSAMYLCASSLGAAEAFFGQGTRLTVV.

The CDR3 loop reads CASSYPGGYTF. The CDR3 nucleotides read TGTGCCAGCAGTTACCCAGGGGGCTACACCTTC. V gene TRBV6-2 or TRBV6-3 combines with J gene TRBJ1-2; D might be TRBD1 (5 bases). The germline V gene encodes CDR1 MNHEY and CDR2 SVGEGT. This CDR3 is built from 11 residues. Trimming removed 2 bases from V and 8 bases from J, with 6 bases in between.

The chain has TRBV12-3 or TRBV12-4 and TRBJ1-1, with 8 bases that match TRBD1. This CDR3 has 13 amino acids. With V trimmed by 6 bases and J by 5 bases, 5 bases remained unmatched. In DNA form, the CDR3 reads TGTGCCAGCAGAAATACAGGGGGGACTGAAGCTTTCTTT. It codes for CASRNTGGTEAFF.

The chain has TRBV7-9 and TRBJ2-7; the D gene could be TRBD1 or TRBD2 (5 bases each). Germline-derived CDR1 and CDR2 are SEHNR and FQNEAQ (reference sequence). This CDR3 spans 14 amino acids. The germline V and J ends were trimmed by 4 bases and 4 bases, with 14 bases remaining between them. The CDR3 DNA reads as TGTGCCAGCAGCTGGGGGACGGGCGATTACGAGCAGTACTTC. This encodes CASSWGTGDYEQYF.

This chain connects TRBV4-3 to TRBJ2-7; 10 positions agree with TRBD2. V lost 0 bases, J lost 0 bases, and 2 bases stayed unmatched. The CDR3 is 16 amino acids. Germline CDR1 LGHNA, CDR2 YSLEER. As DNA, the CDR3 is TGCGCCAGCAGCCAAGATCCTAGCGGGAGCTCCTACGAGCAGTACTTC. It translates to CASSQDPSGSSYEQYF.

The chain uses TRBV5-4 and TRBJ1-2; TRBD1 aligns across 10 bases. The CDR3 covers 17 residues. The germline CDR1 and CDR2 sequences are SGHNT and YYREEE (reference sequence). V was clipped by 2 bases and J by 5 bases; unmatched bases: 12. This CDR3 reads CASSFERQGASGYGYTF. CDR3 nucleotide sequence: TGTGCCAGCAGCTTCGAGAGACAGGGGGCGTCTGGTTATGGCTACACCTTC. The full variable domain, in which reference TRBV5-4 and TRBJ1-2 provide the parts outside the CDR3, is ETGVTQSPTHLIKTRGQQVTLRCSSQSGHNTVSWYQQALGQGPQFIFQYYREEENGRGNFPPRFSGLQFPNYSSELNVNALELDDSALYLCASSFERQGASGYGYTFGSGTRLTVV.

The V gene is TRBV27, the J gene TRBJ1-5, with D perhaps TRBD1 (5 bases). V lost 3 bases to trimming and J lost 3 bases, with 9 bases between them. The germline CDR1 and CDR2 sequences are MNHEY and SMNVEV (reference sequence). CDR3 size: 14 residues. The CDR3 is CASSFQGLNQPQHF. The CDR3 DNA is TGTGCCAGCAGTTTTCAGGGTCTCAATCAGCCCCAGCATTTT.

The chain employs TRBV6-5 and TRBJ2-5; weak D call: TRBD1 (6 bases). Germline V lookup: CDR1 MNHEY, CDR2 SVGAGI. The CDR3 has 14 residues. V was trimmed by 2 bases and J by 0 bases, leaving 7 bases between them. CDR3 residues: CASSYEGDQETQYF. CDR3 coding DNA: TGTGCCAGCAGTTACGAGGGGGACCAAGAGACCCAGTACTTC.

The chain recombines TRBV7-8 with TRBJ2-7; D gene ambiguous. CDR3 length: 12 residues. Trimming left V 1 base short and J 5 bases short, with 6 bases between. Germline V gene data show CDR1 as SGHVS and CDR2 as FQNEAQ. The CDR3 DNA reads as TGTGCCAGCAGCTTAGAGATCAACGAGCAGTACTTC. Translating gives CASSLEINEQYF.

The V gene is TRBV27, the J gene TRBJ1-1; no clear D gene. This CDR3 comprises 15 residues. The germline V gene has CDR1 MNHEY and CDR2 SMNVEV (reference sequence). Trimming stripped 5 bases from V and 7 bases from J, with 20 bases between. CDR3 sequence (DNA): TGTGCCAGCAGTGGTATCGAGAGGCTGGGCTTTGAAGCTTTCTTT. Amino acids: CASSGIERLGFEAFF.

This clone occurred once. The chain couples TRBV19 to TRBJ2-3; 8 positions match TRBD2. Germline V gene data show CDR1 as LNHDA and CDR2 as SQIVND (reference sequence). V lost 7 bases, J lost 1 base, and 10 bases stayed unmatched. This CDR3 has 16 amino acids. CDR3 sequence (DNA): TGTGCCAGTACCCCTTCCCCAGCGGGGGGCACAGATACGCAGTATTTT. Translated: CASTPSPAGGTDTQYF. Full variable domain (missing parts from reference TRBV19 and TRBJ2-3): DGGITQSPKYLFRKEGQNVTLSCEQNLNHDAMYWYRQDPGQGLRLIYYSQIVNDFQKGDIAEGYSVSREKKESFPLTVTSAQKNPTAFYLCASTPSPAGGTDTQYFGPGTRLTVL.

The chain employs TRBV6-5 and TRBJ1-2, with 7 bases lining up with TRBD1. Germline CDR1 is MNHEY and CDR2 is SVGAGI. The CDR3 is 14 residues long. The V gene end was trimmed by 5 bases and the J gene end by 2 bases; junction bases not matched to a gene: 5. The CDR3 here is CASSPTQGNYGYTF. In DNA form, the CDR3 reads TGTGCCAGCAGTCCGACACAGGGGAACTATGGCTACACCTTC.

V usage is TRBV7-9 and J usage is TRBJ1-4; D remains unclear. There are 15 residues in the CDR3. Trimming cost V 8 bases and J 0 bases, with 13 bases left between them. Germline V gene data show CDR1 as SEHNR and CDR2 as FQNEAQ (reference sequence). CDR3 coding DNA: TGTGCCAGCTGGGGTCGGGGTCCAACTAATGAAAAACTGTTTTTT. It codes for CASWGRGPTNEKLFF. Based on the CDR3 plus reference TRBV7-9 and TRBJ1-4, the full variable domain is DTGVSQNPRHKITKRGQNVTFRCDPISEHNRLYWYRQTLGQGPEFLTYFQNEAQLEKSRLLSDRFSAERPKGSFSTLEIQRTEQGDSAMYLCASWGRGPTNEKLFFGSGTQLSVL.

The V call is TRBV5-1, the J call TRBJ2-6, with D hard to call. Germline V gives CDR1 SGHRS, CDR2 YFSETQ. The germline V and J ends were trimmed by 0 bases and 1 base, with 5 bases remaining between them. This CDR3 spans 15 amino acids. The CDR3 nucleotides are TGCGCCAGCAGCTTGGAAGATTCTGGGGCCAACGTCCTGACTTTC. Translated: CASSLEDSGANVLTF.

The rearrangement links TRBV6-5 to TRBJ2-2; the D is unclear. The V gene lost 2 bases and the J gene lost 2 bases, with 9 bases spanning the gap. Germline V CDR1 and CDR2: MNHEY, SVGAGI. The CDR3 covers 15 residues. As DNA, the CDR3 is TGTGCCAGCAGTTACAATCCCACAAACACCGGGGAGCTGTTTTTT. Translation gives CASSYNPTNTGELFF.

The V and J genes are TRBV6-5 and TRBJ2-3; D is uncertain. The germline V and J ends were trimmed by 7 bases and 3 bases, with 5 bases remaining between them. The CDR3 loop spans 11 amino acids. Germline CDR1 is MNHEY and CDR2 is SVGAGI. In DNA, the CDR3 is TGTGCCAGCACCGAGACAGATACGCAGTATTTT. This sequence encodes CASTETDTQYF.

The chain uses TRBV5-1 and TRBJ2-1; D gene uncertain. V lost 1 base and J 8 bases, leaving 7 bases between the germline ends. The CDR3 is made up of 12 amino acids. Germline loops: CDR1 SGHRS, CDR2 YFSETQ. The CDR3 is CASSLSVHEQFF. For the CDR3, the DNA is TGCGCCAGCAGCTTGTCGGTCCATGAGCAGTTCTTC.